This passage covers 3 T cell receptor beta chains from one sample sequenced in a study of shared clonotypes between healthy human individuals (dated by TCRdb to the early 2020s). Library generation was performed with the immunoSEQ multiplex PCR assay. Held by TCRdb, this immuneACCESS table contains in-frame sequences only and omits some clones. Under half of the omission traces to an unresolved V gene where checked; the cause of the rest is unknown. This sample has under 1,100,000 clones in its table, and approximately 80% of those were observed once. The ten biggest clones cover roughly 0.65% of the sample. The sequenced sample was memory CD4+ T cells from PBMCs. The cell subset or site label of this sample denotes: CD45RA-negative fraction. The receptors shown here come from a man aged 18 to 29 in good health. Some clones in this sample may be carry-over from other donors' samples.

The table lists this clone with a few counts. The CDR3 is CSVGSLAGTFNEQFF. In DNA, the CDR3 is TGCAGCGTTGGGTCACTAGCGGGGACGTTCAATGAGCAGTTCTTC. The chain uses TRBV29-1 and TRBJ2-1; TRBD2 matches at 10 bases. This CDR3 comprises 15 residues. Germline assignment: CDR1 SQVTM and CDR2 ANQGSEA. After removal of 4 bases from V and 6 bases from J, the junction contained 9 bases not matched to a gene.

The chain recombines TRBV18 with TRBJ1-1; D gene unclear. Trimming shortened V by 3 bases and J by 5 bases, and 19 bases separated the two germline ends. Germline CDR1 and CDR2: KGHSH and LQKENI. There are 16 residues in the CDR3. CDR3 sequence: CASSPSTGRMGTEAFF. Here the CDR3 DNA reads TGTGCCAGCTCACCTTCTACCGGGAGAATGGGGACTGAAGCTTTCTTT.

This rearrangement joins TRBV28 to TRBJ1-5; maybe TRBD1 (5 bases). V was shortened by 3 bases and J by 6 bases, with 15 bases between the two germline ends. Germline CDR1 and CDR2: MDHEN and SYDVKM. This CDR3 is 15 amino acids long. The DNA of the CDR3 is TGTGCCAGCAGTTTTTATCGGGGGATCGGTCAGCCCCAGCATTTT. The encoded protein is CASSFYRGIGQPQHF.